In its sample, the clone carrying this TCR beta chain was seen once. As yet, its antigen is unknown. Trimming removed 2 bases from V and 10 bases from J; junction bases left unmatched: 8. The CDR3 is 15 residues long. The germline gives CDR1 SEHNR, CDR2 FQNEAQ (reference sequence). The data stem from a study of T cell responses to AZD1222 COVID-19 vaccine. Findings and limits, study-wide: Unmutated variant regions are reportedly targeted by nearly half of spike-specific TCRs. None of the repertoires were sampled until the peak T cell response had passed. The number of AZD1222 recipients seropositive at baseline was only five to seven.

Pooling covered second doses at about 4 or about 12 weeks. The assay was immunoSEQ multiplex PCR, and TCRdb's table has in-frame clones only and misses some. The repertoire holds 98,000 or so clones, with around 84% as singletons. This material consisted of peripheral blood, taken 28 days after the second AZD1222 dose. V gene TRBV7-9 combines with J gene TRBJ2-1; 10 bases map to TRBD2. This TCR was sampled from an adult who received the AZD1222 COVID-19 vaccine. CDR3 sequence (DNA): TGTGCCAGCAGCTTATCCCAAGCGGGAGGGCTAGAGCAGTTCTTC. Translated: CASSLSQAGGLEQFF.